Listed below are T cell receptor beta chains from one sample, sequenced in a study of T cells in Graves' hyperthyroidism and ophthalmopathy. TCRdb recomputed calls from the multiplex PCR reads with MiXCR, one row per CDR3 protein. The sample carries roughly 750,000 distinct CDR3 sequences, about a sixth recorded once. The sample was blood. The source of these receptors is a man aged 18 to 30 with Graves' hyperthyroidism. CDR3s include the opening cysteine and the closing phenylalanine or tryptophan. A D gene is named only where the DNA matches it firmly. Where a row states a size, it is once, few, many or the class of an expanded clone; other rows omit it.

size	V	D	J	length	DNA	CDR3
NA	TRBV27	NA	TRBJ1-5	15	TGTGCCAGCAGTCTCGGACGGCTTAGCAGTCAGCCCCAGCATTTT	CASSLGRLSSQPQHF
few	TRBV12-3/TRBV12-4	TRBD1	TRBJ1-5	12	TGTGCCAGCAGTGATACAGGGACAGGCCAGCATTTT	CASSDTGTGQHF
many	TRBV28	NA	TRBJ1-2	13	TGTGCCAGCAGTTTAGGGGAGATCTATGGCTACACCTTC	CASSLGEIYGYTF
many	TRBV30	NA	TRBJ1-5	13	TGTGCCTGGGCAGGCCCGAGGAATCAGCCCCAGCATTTT	CAWAGPRNQPQHF
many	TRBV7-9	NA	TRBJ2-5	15	TGTGCCAGCAGCTTAGTCCCTACTAGCCAAGAGACCCAGTACTTC	CASSLVPTSQETQYF
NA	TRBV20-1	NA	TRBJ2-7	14	TGCAGTGCTAGCCCTACTGGGGGCGTCTACGAGCAGTACTTC	CSASPTGGVYEQYF
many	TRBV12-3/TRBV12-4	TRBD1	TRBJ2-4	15	TGTGCCAGCAGTTTGCCCAGGGGGACCAAAAACATTCAGTACTTC	CASSLPRGTKNIQYF
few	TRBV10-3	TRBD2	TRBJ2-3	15	TGTGCCATCAGGATAGCGGGAGGGCAGACAGATACGCAGTATTTT	CAIRIAGGQTDTQYF
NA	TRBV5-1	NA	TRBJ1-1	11	TGCGCCAGCAGCTTGGACGGCTGGGCTTTCTTT	CASSLDGWAFF
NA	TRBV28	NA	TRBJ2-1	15	TGTGCCAGCAGGTTAGAGTGGGGCTCCTACAGTGAGCAGTTCTTC	CASRLEWGSYSEQFF
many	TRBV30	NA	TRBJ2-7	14	TGTGCCTGGGCAGTTGGACCCGGCTCCTACGAGCAGTACTTC	CAWAVGPGSYEQYF
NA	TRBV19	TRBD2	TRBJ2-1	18	TGTGCCAGTAGTATGACTAGCGGGGGCTCTAGCTCCTACAATGAGCAGTTCTTC	CASSMTSGGSSSYNEQFF
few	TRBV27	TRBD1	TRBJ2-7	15	TGTGCCAGCAGGGGGACAGGGGGCCTAACCTACGAGCAGTACTTC	CASRGTGGLTYEQYF
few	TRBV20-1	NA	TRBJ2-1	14	TGCAGTGCCCCGTCGGCGGGACCCTACAATGAGCAGTTCTTC	CSAPSAGPYNEQFF
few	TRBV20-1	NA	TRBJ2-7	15	TGCAGTGCTAGAGGGGCACGGGACTCGGTCTACGAGCAGTACTTC	CSARGARDSVYEQYF
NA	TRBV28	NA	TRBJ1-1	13	TGTGCCAGCAGTTTAGCCCTGAACACTGGAGCTTTCTTT	CASSLALNTGAFF
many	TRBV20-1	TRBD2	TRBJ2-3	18	TGCAGTGCTAGAGCCCCCGGGGGAAGCGGGAGTGGAGCAGATACGCAGTATTTT	CSARAPGGSGSGADTQYF
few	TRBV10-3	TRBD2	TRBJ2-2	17	TGTGCCACCAGCGGGCTAGCGGGCCTCTCGAACACCGGGGAGCTGTTTTTT	CATSGLAGLSNTGELFF
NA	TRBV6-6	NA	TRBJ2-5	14	TGTGCCAGCAGTTACTCACGAAACCAAGAGACCCAGTACTTC	CASSYSRNQETQYF
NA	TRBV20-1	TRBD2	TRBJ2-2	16	TGCAGTGCTAGACCGACTAGCGGGAGTCGAGCCGGGGAGCTGTTTTTT	CSARPTSGSRAGELFF
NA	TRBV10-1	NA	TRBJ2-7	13	TGCGCCAGCAGTGAAAACAGGAGGGACGAGCAGTACTTC	CASSENRRDEQYF
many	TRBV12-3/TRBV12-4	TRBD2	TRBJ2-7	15	TGTGCCAGCAGGGGGTCGGGACTAGCATTAGGGGAGCAGTACTTC	CASRGSGLALGEQYF
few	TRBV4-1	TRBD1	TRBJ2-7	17	TGCGCCAGCAGCCTAAAAGAGGGGCAGGGGGACTCCTACGAGCAGTACTTC	CASSLKEGQGDSYEQYF
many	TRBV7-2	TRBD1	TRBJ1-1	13	TGTGCCAGCAGCTTAGTGGGGACAGGGAGGGCTTTCTTT	CASSLVGTGRAFF
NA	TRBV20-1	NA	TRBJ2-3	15	TGCAGTGCTAGAGACTTTTGGGCCGAGGCAGATACGCAGTATTTT	CSARDFWAEADTQYF
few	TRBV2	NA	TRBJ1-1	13	TGTGCCGGAGTGGACGGTCTGAACACTGAAGCTTTCTTT	CAGVDGLNTEAFF
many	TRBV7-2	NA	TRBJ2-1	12	TGTGCCAGCAGCAAGTGGGGGAATGAGCAGTTCTTC	CASSKWGNEQFF
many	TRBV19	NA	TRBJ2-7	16	TGTGCCAGTAGTCTCTCTTTAGTCCCCGAAACCTACGAGCAGTACTTC	CASSLSLVPETYEQYF
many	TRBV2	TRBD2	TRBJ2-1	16	TGTGCCAGCGGTAGTTTCGGACTAGCGGACTACAATGAGCAGTTCTTC	CASGSFGLADYNEQFF
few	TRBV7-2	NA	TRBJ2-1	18	TGTGCCAGCAGCTTAAGAGCGTCTGGGGTAGCGGTTTACAATGAGCAGTTCTTC	CASSLRASGVAVYNEQFF